This passage covers 21 T cell receptor beta chains from one sample sequenced in a study of T-cell reconstitution after alpha-beta-depleted transplantation in children. Molecular barcoding with unique molecular identifiers was used for the TCRbeta library. One entry per CDR3 protein results from TCRdb running MiXCR on the PCR reads. The sample contains some 530,000 distinct CDR3 sequences, under 15% of which appear only once. The starting material was PBMCs from the stem cell graft donor, obtained from the stem cell graft. The receptors shown here come from a human donor who donated a stem cell graft to a child with combined immunodeficiency.

This clonotype was detected only a few times. The J gene is TRBJ2-7, the V gene TRBV11-3, with a tentative D call TRBD1 (5 bases). V was clipped by 0 bases and J by 4 bases, with 10 bases between them. Germline V gives CDR1 SGHNT, CDR2 YENEEA. The CDR3 spans 14 residues. DNA for the CDR3: TGTGCCAGCAGCTTAGAGAGACAGTTGTACGAGCAGTACTTC. Translation gives CASSLERQLYEQYF.

This clonotype was counted ten times or more. This chain joins TRBV4-3 and TRBJ1-1, with D maybe TRBD1 (5 bases). V gave up 7 bases and J gave up 4 bases, with 7 bases separating them. Germline V CDR1 and CDR2: LGHNA, YSLEER. CDR3 length: 11 residues. CDR3 bases: TGCGCCAGCATGGGGACCACTGAAGCTTTCTTT. Protein product: CASMGTTEAFF.

This chain links TRBV5-1 with TRBJ2-1, with TRBD2 identical over 10 bases. There are 18 residues in the CDR3. Losses at the gene ends were 0 bases for V and 6 bases for J; bases not matched to a gene: 12. Germline CDR1 SGHRS, CDR2 YFSETQ. CDR3 protein: CASSLEAGTAGGPNEQFF. The CDR3, as DNA: TGCGCCAGCAGCTTGGAGGCCGGCACAGCGGGGGGGCCCAATGAGCAGTTCTTC.

This clonotype has a handful of counts. V is TRBV6-1 and J is TRBJ2-7; no definite D call. The CDR3 totals 14 residues. The germline V and J ends were trimmed by 7 bases and 5 bases, with 18 bases remaining between them. CDR1 MNHNS and CDR2 SASEGT come from the germline V gene. The CDR3 is CASTDELVPHEQYF. The CDR3 coding sequence is TGTGCCAGCACCGACGAGCTAGTTCCGCACGAGCAGTACTTC.

A few counts support this clonotype. The CDR3 DNA reads as TGTGCCAGCAGCGCCCCCTCGATCCCCGTTGATGAAGCTTTCTTT. The encoded protein is CASSAPSIPVDEAFF. The gene calls are TRBV9 and TRBJ1-1; D gene uncertain. The V end was cut by 3 bases, the J end by 7 bases, with 19 bases between. This CDR3 region has 15 residues. From germline, CDR1 is SGDLS and CDR2 YYNGEE.

This clonotype was observed a few times. The J gene is TRBJ1-6, the V gene TRBV19; D is possibly TRBD1 (5 bases). CDR3 length: 15 residues. V lost 7 bases to trimming and J lost 8 bases, with 18 bases between them. Germline CDR1 is LNHDA and CDR2 is SQIVND (reference sequence). The CDR3 coding sequence is TGTGCCAGTACCCCTGAGGGACTGGGAGATTCACCCCTCCACTTT. Protein sequence: CASTPEGLGDSPLHF.

The sample holds a few counts of this clonotype. J is TRBJ2-7 and V is TRBV10-3; D possibly corresponds to TRBD2 (8 bases). CDR1 is ENHRY and CDR2 is SYGVKD in the germline V gene. The CDR3 is made up of 13 amino acids. The germline V and J ends were trimmed by 8 bases and 3 bases, with 14 bases remaining between them. The CDR3 nucleotides read TGTGCCATCGGCGGGAGGACAGGCTACGAGCAGTACTTC. It translates to CAIGGRTGYEQYF.

The V call is TRBV18, the J call TRBJ2-5; 10 bases map to TRBD2. The germline V gene has CDR1 KGHSH and CDR2 LQKENI. This CDR3 contains 17 residues. V shed 1 base, J shed 5 bases, and the junction held 10 bases outside the gene matches. The DNA for the CDR3 is TGTGCCAGCTCACCACGGAGCGGGAGGGCCTCGCGGGAGACCCAGTACTTC. It translates to CASSPRSGRASRETQYF.

This clonotype was recorded a few times. The chain combines TRBV12-3 or TRBV12-4 with TRBJ1-1; TRBD1 agrees at 8 bases. With V trimmed by 7 bases and J by 1 base, 5 bases remained unmatched. The CDR3 length is 14 residues. The CDR3 loop is CASTPTGANTEAFF. The CDR3 DNA follows: TGTGCCAGCACTCCGACAGGGGCGAACACTGAAGCTTTCTTT.

This clonotype was recorded many times. One end of the junction fails to match germline, which may point to a read error. This chain connects TRBV7-3 to TRBJ2-1, with 7 bases that match TRBD2. CDR3 length: 15 residues. Germline CDR1 and CDR2: SGHTA and FQGTGA. CDR3 DNA: TGTGCCAGCAGTTTAAACGGCGGGAGCTACAATGAGCAGTTCTTC. Translation: CASSLNGGSYNEQFF.

This clonotype was seen a few times. The chain is built from TRBV12-5 and TRBJ2-5, with D possibly matching TRBD2 (6 bases). Between the trimmed V and J ends, which lost 7 bases and 5 bases, there was a span of 14 bases. Germline-derived CDR1 and CDR2 are LGHNT and FRNRAP. The CDR3 has 13 residues. CDR3 region: CASAKEGIETQYF. The DNA for the CDR3 is TGTGCTAGTGCCAAGGAGGGGATCGAGACCCAGTACTTC.

This clonotype was seen a handful of times. The J gene is TRBJ1-1, the V gene TRBV6-2 or TRBV6-3; D may be TRBD1 (6 bases). V was trimmed by 2 bases and J by 6 bases, leaving 7 bases between them. Looked up from germline, CDR1 is MNHEY and CDR2 is SVGEGT. This CDR3 comprises 12 residues. The CDR3 DNA reads as TGTGCCAGCAGTTACCCAGGGGCTGAAGCTTTCTTT. Protein: CASSYPGAEAFF.

This clonotype appeared many times. The chain links TRBV12-3 or TRBV12-4 to TRBJ1-5; the D is unclear. The CDR3 is made up of 19 amino acids. Trimming took off 0 bases at V and 0 bases at J, with 18 bases between the two ends. CDR3 bases: TGTGCCAGCAGTTTAGCGGAGGGTCCCGCCAGTTATAGCAATCAGCCCCAGCATTTT. The encoded protein is CASSLAEGPASYSNQPQHF.

The chain carries TRBV10-3 and TRBJ2-5; 10 bases line up with TRBD2. Germline CDR1 ENHRY, CDR2 SYGVKD. This CDR3 comprises 14 residues. Trimming cost V 5 bases and J 4 bases; bases outside gene matches: 4. CDR3 bases: TGTGCCATCAGTTTCAGCGGGGGGGGAGAGACCCAGTACTTC. Its protein product is CAISFSGGGETQYF.

The rearrangement uses TRBV4-3 and TRBJ2-7; no clear D. Germline V CDR1 and CDR2: LGHNA, YSLEER. V was shortened by 0 bases and J by 4 bases, with 13 bases between the two germline ends. CDR3 length equals 15 residues. The CDR3 protein is CASSQDHGWNYEQYF. CDR3 sequence (DNA): TGCGCCAGCAGCCAAGATCACGGCTGGAATTACGAGCAGTACTTC.

The rearrangement joins TRBV5-5 to TRBJ2-7, with D uncertain. Germline lookup yields CDR1 SGHKS and CDR2 YYEKEE (reference sequence). This CDR3 has 15 residues. Trimming removed 0 bases from V and 1 base from J, with 11 bases in between. The CDR3 sequence is CASSLAPTSSYEQYF. The CDR3 DNA sequence: TGTGCCAGCAGCTTGGCTCCGACATCGTCCTACGAGCAGTACTTC.

This clonotype was counted many times. V and J are TRBV6-5 and TRBJ1-1; D possibly corresponds to TRBD1 (6 bases). This CDR3 has 11 residues. CDR1 and CDR2 (germline): MNHEY, SVGAGI. The germline V and J ends were trimmed by 2 bases and 9 bases, with 7 bases remaining between them. As DNA, the CDR3 is TGTGCCAGCAGTTACAGGGACAAAGCTTTCTTT. This encodes CASSYRDKAFF.

This sequence joins TRBV4-2 and TRBJ2-7, with D maybe TRBD1 (5 bases). The CDR3 covers 16 residues. Per the germline V gene, CDR1 is LGHNA and CDR2 is YNFKEQ. V lost 2 bases, J lost 3 bases, and 17 bases lay in between. Written as DNA, the CDR3 is TGTGCCAGCAGCCAATTAAATCAGGGAAGGAGCTACGAGCAGTACTTC. Translation gives CASSQLNQGRSYEQYF.

CDR3 protein: CASRLSGGEQFF. The CDR3 DNA sequence: TGTGCCAGCAGGCTTTCGGGAGGCGAGCAGTTCTTC. The V call is TRBV6-5, the J call TRBJ2-1; 7 nucleotides align to TRBD2. The CDR3 is made up of 12 amino acids. V trimming: 6 bases; J trimming: 10 bases; junction bases outside the gene matches: 6. Per germline, CDR1 MNHEY and CDR2 SVGAGI.

The chain combines TRBV10-3 with TRBJ2-3; 7 positions agree with TRBD2. CDR3 size: 17 residues. With 4 bases clipped from V and 0 bases from J, the junction kept 10 bases outside the gene matches. Germline lookup yields CDR1 ENHRY and CDR2 SYGVKD. This CDR3 is CAISAPSASGSTDTQYF. CDR3 nucleotide sequence: TGTGCCATCAGTGCCCCCTCCGCTAGCGGCAGCACAGATACGCAGTATTTT.

This clonotype was found many times. This chain uses TRBV7-2 with TRBJ2-7; no definite D call. The CDR3 is made up of 13 amino acids. CDR1 and CDR2 from the germline V gene are SGHTA and FQGNSA. Trimming cost V 0 bases and J 11 bases, with 14 bases left between them. Here the CDR3 DNA reads TGTGCCAGCAGCTTAGCCCCCAATCTACCTGAGTACTTC. Its translation is CASSLAPNLPEYF.